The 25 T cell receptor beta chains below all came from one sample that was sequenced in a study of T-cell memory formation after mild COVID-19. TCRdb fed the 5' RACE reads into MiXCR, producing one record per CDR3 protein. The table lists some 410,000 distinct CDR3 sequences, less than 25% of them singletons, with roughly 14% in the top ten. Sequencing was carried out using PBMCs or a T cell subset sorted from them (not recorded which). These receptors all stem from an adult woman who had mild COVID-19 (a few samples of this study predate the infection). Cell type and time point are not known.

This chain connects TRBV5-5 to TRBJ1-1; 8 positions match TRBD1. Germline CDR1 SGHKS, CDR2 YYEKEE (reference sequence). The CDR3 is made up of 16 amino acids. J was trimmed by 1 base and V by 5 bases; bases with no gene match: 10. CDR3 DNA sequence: TGTGCCAGCAGTCGGGATGGGACAGGTGGGAACACTGAAGCTTTCTTT. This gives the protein CASSRDGTGGNTEAFF.

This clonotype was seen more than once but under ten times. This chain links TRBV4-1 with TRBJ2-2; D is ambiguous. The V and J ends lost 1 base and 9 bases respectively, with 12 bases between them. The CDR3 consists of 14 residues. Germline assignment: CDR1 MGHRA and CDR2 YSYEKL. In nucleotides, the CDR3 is TGCGCCAGCAGCCAAGGCCAACAGCCCCGGGAGCTGTTTTTT. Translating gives CASSQGQQPRELFF.

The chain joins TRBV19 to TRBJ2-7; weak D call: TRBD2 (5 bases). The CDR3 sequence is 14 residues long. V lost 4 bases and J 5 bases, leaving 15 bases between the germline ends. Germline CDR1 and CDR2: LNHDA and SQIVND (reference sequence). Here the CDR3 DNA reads TGTGCCAGTAGTACCTCTGGTAGCGCCCACGAGCAGTACTTC. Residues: CASSTSGSAHEQYF. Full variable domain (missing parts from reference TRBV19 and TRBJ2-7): DGGITQSPKYLFRKEGQNVTLSCEQNLNHDAMYWYRQDPGQGLRLIYYSQIVNDFQKGDIAEGYSVSREKKESFPLTVTSAQKNPTAFYLCASSTSGSAHEQYFGPGTRLTVT.

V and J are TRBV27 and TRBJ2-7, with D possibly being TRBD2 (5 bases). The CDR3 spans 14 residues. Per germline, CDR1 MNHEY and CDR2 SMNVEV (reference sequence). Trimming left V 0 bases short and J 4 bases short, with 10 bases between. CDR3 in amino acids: CASSLSASLYEQYF. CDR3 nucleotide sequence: TGTGCCAGCAGTTTATCGGCTAGCCTTTACGAGCAGTACTTC.

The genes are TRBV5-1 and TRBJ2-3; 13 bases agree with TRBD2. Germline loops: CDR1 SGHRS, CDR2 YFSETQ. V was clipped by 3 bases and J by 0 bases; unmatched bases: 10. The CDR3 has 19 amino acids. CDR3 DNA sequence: TGCGCCAGCAGCTCGACGACTAGCGGGGGGAGGGTTAGCACAGATACGCAGTATTTT. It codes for CASSSTTSGGRVSTDTQYF.

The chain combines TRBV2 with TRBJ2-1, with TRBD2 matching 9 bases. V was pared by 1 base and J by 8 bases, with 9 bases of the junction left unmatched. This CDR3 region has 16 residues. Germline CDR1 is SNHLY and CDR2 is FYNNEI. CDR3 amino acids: CASSEEGGGAADEQFF. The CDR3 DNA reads TGTGCCAGCAGTGAAGAGGGCGGGGGGGCCGCAGATGAGCAGTTCTTC.

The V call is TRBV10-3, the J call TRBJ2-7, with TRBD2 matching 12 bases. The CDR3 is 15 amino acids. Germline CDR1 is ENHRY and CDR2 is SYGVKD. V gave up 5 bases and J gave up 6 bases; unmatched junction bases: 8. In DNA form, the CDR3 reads TGTGCCATCAGTCAGCCACTAGCGGGAGGTGGCGAGCAGTACTTC. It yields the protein CAISQPLAGGGEQYF.

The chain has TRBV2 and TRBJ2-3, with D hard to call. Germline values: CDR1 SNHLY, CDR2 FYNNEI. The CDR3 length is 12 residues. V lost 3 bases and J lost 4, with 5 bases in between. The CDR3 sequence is CASSETADTQYF. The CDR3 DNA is TGTGCCAGCAGTGAGACCGCAGATACGCAGTATTTT.

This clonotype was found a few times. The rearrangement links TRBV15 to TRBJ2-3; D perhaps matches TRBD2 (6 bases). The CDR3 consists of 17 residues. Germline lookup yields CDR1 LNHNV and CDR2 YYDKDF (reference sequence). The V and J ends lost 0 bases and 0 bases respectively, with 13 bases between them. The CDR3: CATSREIRGTSTDTQYF. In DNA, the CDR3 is TGTGCCACCAGCAGAGAGATTCGGGGGACTAGCACAGATACGCAGTATTTT.

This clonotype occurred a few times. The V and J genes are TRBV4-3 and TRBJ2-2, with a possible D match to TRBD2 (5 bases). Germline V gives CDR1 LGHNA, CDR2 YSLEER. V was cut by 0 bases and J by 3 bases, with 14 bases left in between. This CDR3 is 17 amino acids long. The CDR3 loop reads CASSQDTLARDTGELFF. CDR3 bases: TGCGCCAGCAGCCAAGATACCCTAGCTCGGGACACCGGGGAGCTGTTTTTT.

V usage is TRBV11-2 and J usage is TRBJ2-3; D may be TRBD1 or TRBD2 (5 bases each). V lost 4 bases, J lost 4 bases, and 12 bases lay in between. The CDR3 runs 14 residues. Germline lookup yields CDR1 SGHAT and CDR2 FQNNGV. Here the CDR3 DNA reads TGTGCCAGCAGCTCCCTCAGGGAGTCAGATACGCAGTATTTT. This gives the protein CASSSLRESDTQYF.

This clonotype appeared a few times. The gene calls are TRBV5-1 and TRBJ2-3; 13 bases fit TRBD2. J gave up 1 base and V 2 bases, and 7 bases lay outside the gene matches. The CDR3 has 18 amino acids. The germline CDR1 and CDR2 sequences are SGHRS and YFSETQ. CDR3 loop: CASSFRLAGGKGTDTQYF. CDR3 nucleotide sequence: TGCGCCAGCAGCTTCCGACTAGCGGGGGGTAAGGGCACAGATACGCAGTATTTT. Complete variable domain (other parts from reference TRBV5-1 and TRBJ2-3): KAGVTQTPRYLIKTRGQQVTLSCSPISGHRSVSWYQQTPGQGLQFLFEYFSETQRNKGNFPGRFSGRQFSNSRSEMNVSTLELGDSALYLCASSFRLAGGKGTDTQYFGPGTRLTVL.

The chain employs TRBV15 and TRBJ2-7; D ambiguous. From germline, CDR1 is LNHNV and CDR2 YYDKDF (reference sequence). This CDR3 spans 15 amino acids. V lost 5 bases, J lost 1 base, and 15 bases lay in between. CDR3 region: CATSPSEQFSYEQYF. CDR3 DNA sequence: TGTGCCACCAGCCCCTCAGAGCAGTTTTCCTACGAGCAGTACTTC.

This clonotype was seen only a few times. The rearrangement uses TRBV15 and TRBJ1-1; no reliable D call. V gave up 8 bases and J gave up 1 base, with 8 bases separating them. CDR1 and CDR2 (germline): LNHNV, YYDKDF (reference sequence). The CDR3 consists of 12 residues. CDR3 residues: CATAPGNTEAFF. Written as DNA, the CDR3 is TGTGCCACCGCCCCCGGGAACACTGAAGCTTTCTTT.

The CDR3 bases are TGTGCCAGCAAGAGAGGGACATCTGGGAATCAGCCCCAGCATTTT. Translated, it gives CASKRGTSGNQPQHF. The chain joins TRBV6-5 to TRBJ1-5; D might be TRBD1 (6 bases). The germline gives CDR1 MNHEY, CDR2 SVGAGI. V lost 7 bases, J lost 4 bases, and 17 bases lay in between. This CDR3 contains 15 residues.

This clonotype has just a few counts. CDR3 sequence (DNA): TGTGCCAGCAGCCTCCTAAGGCAGGGGACCCAGTACTTC. It translates to CASSLLRQGTQYF. This chain links TRBV7-6 with TRBJ2-5; D is possibly TRBD1 (5 bases). Trimming took off 5 bases at V and 7 bases at J, with 14 bases between the two ends. Germline CDR1 and CDR2: SGHVS and FNYEAQ. This CDR3 has 13 residues.

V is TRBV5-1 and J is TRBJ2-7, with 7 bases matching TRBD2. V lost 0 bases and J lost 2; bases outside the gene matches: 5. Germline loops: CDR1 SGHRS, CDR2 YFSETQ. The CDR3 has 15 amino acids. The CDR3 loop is CASSLVLAEAYEQYF. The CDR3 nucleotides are TGCGCCAGCAGCTTGGTGCTAGCGGAAGCCTACGAGCAGTACTTC.

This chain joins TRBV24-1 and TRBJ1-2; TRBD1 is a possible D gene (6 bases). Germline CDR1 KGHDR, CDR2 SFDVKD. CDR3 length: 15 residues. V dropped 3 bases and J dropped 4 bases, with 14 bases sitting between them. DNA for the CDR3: TGTGCCACCAGTGATCCGGCAGGGGCCTCCTATGGCTACACCTTC. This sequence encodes CATSDPAGASYGYTF.

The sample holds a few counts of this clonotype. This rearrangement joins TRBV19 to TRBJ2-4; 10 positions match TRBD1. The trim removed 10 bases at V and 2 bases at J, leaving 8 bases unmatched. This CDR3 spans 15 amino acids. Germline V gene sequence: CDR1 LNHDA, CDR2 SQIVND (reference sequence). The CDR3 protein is CATEDRGRTKNIQYF. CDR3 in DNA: TGTGCCACCGAAGACAGGGGGCGAACCAAAAACATTCAGTACTTC.

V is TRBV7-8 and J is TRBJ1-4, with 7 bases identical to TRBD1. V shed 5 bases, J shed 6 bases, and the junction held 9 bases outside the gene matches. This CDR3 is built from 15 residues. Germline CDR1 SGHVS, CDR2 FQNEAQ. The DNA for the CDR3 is TGTGCCAGCAGCCCCCCCGGGACAGAGCATGAAAAACTGTTTTTT. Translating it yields CASSPPGTEHEKLFF.

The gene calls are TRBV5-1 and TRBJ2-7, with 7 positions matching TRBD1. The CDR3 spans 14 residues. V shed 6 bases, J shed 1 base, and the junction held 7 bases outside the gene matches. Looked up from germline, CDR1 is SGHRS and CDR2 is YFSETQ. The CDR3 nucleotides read TGCGCCAGCAATCCGACAGGGCTTTCCTACGAGCAGTACTTC. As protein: CASNPTGLSYEQYF.

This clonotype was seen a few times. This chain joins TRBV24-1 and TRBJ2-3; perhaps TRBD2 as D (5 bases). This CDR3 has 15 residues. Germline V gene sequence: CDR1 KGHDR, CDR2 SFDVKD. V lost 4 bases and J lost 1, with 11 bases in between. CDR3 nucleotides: TGTGCCACCAGTGACGGGGAAAGGGGCACAGATACGCAGTATTTT. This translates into CATSDGERGTDTQYF.

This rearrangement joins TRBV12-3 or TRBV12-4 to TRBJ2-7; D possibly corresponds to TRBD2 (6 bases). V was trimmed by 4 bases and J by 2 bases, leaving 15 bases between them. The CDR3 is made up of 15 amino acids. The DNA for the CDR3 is TGTGCCAGCAGTTCCTTTTGGGGGGATACCTACGAGCAGTACTTC. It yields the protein CASSSFWGDTYEQYF.

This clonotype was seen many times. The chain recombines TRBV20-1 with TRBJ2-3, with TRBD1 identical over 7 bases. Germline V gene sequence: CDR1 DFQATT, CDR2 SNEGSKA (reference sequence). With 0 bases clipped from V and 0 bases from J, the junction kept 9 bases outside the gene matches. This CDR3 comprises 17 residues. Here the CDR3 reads CSARDTDRSTSTDTQYF. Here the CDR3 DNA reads TGCAGTGCTAGAGATACGGACAGGAGCACTAGCACAGATACGCAGTATTTT.

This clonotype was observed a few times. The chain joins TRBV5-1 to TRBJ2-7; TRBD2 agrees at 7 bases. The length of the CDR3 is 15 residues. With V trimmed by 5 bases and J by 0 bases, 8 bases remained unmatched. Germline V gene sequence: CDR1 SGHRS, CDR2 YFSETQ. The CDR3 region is CASRGRLAASYEQYF. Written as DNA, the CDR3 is TGCGCCAGCAGAGGACGACTAGCTGCCTCCTACGAGCAGTACTTC.